This T cell receptor (beta chain) was sequenced for a study of shared clonotypes between healthy human individuals. Whole-study results and caveats: Sampling covered nothing but blood. Tissue TCR repertoires likely differ from those found in blood.

Produced via immunoSEQ multiplex PCR; TCRdb's table is partial and in-frame only. Seen here are a few hundred thousand clones, more than 95% observed once, and the top ten hold 0.045% to 0.06%. In regard to this clone: Its antigen remains unidentified.

The CDR3 is made up of 13 amino acids. Per germline, CDR1 SGHAT and CDR2 FQNNGV. V shed 0 bases and J shed 3 bases, with 6 bases lying between them. This TCR was recovered from a woman younger than 45 in good health. Sample: naive CD4+ T cells sorted from blood. Sample subset: CD45RA+ positively selected. V is TRBV11-2 and J is TRBJ2-7, with D hard to call. The DNA of the CDR3 is TGTGCCAGCAGCTTAGATACCAGCTACGAGCAGTACTTC. Its translation: CASSLDTSYEQYF.